What follows is one T cell receptor beta chain and its context. This CDR3 is built from 18 residues. V lost 0 bases to trimming and J lost 0 bases, with 15 bases between them. Germline lookup yields CDR1 SGHRS and CDR2 YFSETQ. The source of the sample is a study of blood T cell repertoires in COVID-19. As for the study in general: COVID-19 samples collected from the United States, Italy and Spain covered acute and convalescent phases. PBMCs, B-cell-depleted T cells, or T cells were the source of the cDNA or gDNA that made up the material.

Original processing methods: Amplification of reference gene primers was used by the study to estimate nucleated cell counts. The assay was immunoSEQ multiplex PCR, and TCRdb's table has in-frame clones only and misses some. V and J calls and clone size are as listed in that table; D and trimming were resolved from the DNA. The sample holds under 80,000 clones, 79% seen once. Material for sequencing was peripheral blood. This TCR came from a human donor in a cohort sampled during active COVID-19. The chain couples TRBV5-1 to TRBJ1-4, with D unclear. In DNA, the CDR3 is TGCGCCAGCAGCTTGGGACTTCAAGGGAGAGCAACTAATGAAAAACTGTTTTTT. It codes for CASSLGLQGRATNEKLFF.